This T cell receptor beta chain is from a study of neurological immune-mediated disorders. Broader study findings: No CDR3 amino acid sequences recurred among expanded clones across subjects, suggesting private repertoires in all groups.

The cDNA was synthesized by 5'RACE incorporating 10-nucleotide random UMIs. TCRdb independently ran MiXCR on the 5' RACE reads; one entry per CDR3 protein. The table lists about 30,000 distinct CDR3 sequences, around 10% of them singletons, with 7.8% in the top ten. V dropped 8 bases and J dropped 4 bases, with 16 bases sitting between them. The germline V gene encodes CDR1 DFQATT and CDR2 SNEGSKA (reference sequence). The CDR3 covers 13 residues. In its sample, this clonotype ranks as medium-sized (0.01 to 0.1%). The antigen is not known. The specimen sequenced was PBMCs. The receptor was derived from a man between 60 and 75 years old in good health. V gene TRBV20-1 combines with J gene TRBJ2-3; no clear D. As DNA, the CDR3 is TGCAGTCTTCCAGCTCCCTCCCCAGATACGCAGTATTTT. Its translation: CSLPAPSPDTQYF.